Listed below are T cell receptor beta chains from one sample, sequenced in a study of cytomegalovirus exposure and HLA in healthy donors. Libraries were prepared by immunoSEQ multiplex PCR; TCRdb keeps only in-frame clonotypes and omits some of them. Recorded for this sample: under 95,000 clones. Sequencing was carried out using PBMCs. These receptors originate from a man in his late teens or twenties in good health and CMV-seropositive. The CDR3 runs from the conserved cysteine through the conserved F or W. A D gene is named only where the DNA matches it firmly.

v_call: TRBV15; j_call: TRBJ2-3; d_call: TRBD1; cdr3_nt: TGTGCCACCAGCAGAGACAGGGGGAGCACAGATACGCAGTATTTT; cdr3_aa: CATSRDRGSTDTQYF
v_call: TRBV6-6; j_call: TRBJ1-2; d_call: -; cdr3_nt: TGTGCCAGCACAGGGGACCAATTCACTAACTATGGCTACACCTTC; cdr3_aa: CASTGDQFTNYGYTF
v_call: TRBV19; j_call: TRBJ2-1; d_call: -; cdr3_nt: TGTGCCAGTAGTGGAAGGGGCTCCTACAATGAGCAGTTCTTC; cdr3_aa: CASSGRGSYNEQFF
v_call: TRBV9; j_call: TRBJ1-3; d_call: -; cdr3_nt: TGTGCCAGCAGCGTAGCTCCACAGGAGAGCTCTGGAAACACCATATATTTT; cdr3_aa: CASSVAPQESSGNTIYF
v_call: TRBV7-9; j_call: TRBJ1-1; d_call: TRBD1; cdr3_nt: TGTGCCAGCAGCGGAACAGGGGACACTGAAGCTTTCTTT; cdr3_aa: CASSGTGDTEAFF
v_call: TRBV29-1; j_call: TRBJ1-4; d_call: -; cdr3_nt: TGCAGCGTTGACGGAGGTTCTAATGAAAAACTGTTTTTT; cdr3_aa: CSVDGGSNEKLFF
v_call: TRBV5-1; j_call: TRBJ1-2; d_call: -; cdr3_nt: TGCGCCAGCAGCTTGGACAGAAAAAACTATGGCTACACCTTC; cdr3_aa: CASSLDRKNYGYTF
v_call: TRBV5-4; j_call: TRBJ1-4; d_call: TRBD1; cdr3_nt: TGTGCCAGCAGCGTCGGACAGGGGGAGATAGAAAAACTGTTTTTT; cdr3_aa: CASSVGQGEIEKLFF
v_call: TRBV11-2; j_call: TRBJ2-5; d_call: TRBD1; cdr3_nt: TGTGCCAGCAGCTTAAATTCCCCGACAGGGTGGGCGGAGACCCAGTACTTC; cdr3_aa: CASSLNSPTGWAETQYF
v_call: TRBV7-8; j_call: TRBJ1-1; d_call: TRBD1; cdr3_nt: TGTGCCAGCAGCTTCGCAGGGCAGGGGGCGGCAGAAGCTTTCTTT; cdr3_aa: CASSFAGQGAAEAFF
v_call: TRBV28; j_call: TRBJ2-7; d_call: TRBD1; cdr3_nt: TGTGCCAGCAGTTCCAGGACAGGGCCCAACTTC; cdr3_aa: CASSSRTGPNF
v_call: TRBV19; j_call: TRBJ1-5; d_call: -; cdr3_nt: TGTGCCAGTAGTATCTGGGGGTATGCGGGATATAGCAATCAGCCCCAGCATTTT; cdr3_aa: CASSIWGYAGYSNQPQHF
v_call: TRBV6-5; j_call: TRBJ1-2; d_call: -; cdr3_nt: TGTGCCAGCAGTTATAAAAGCACCAACTATGGCTACACCTTC; cdr3_aa: CASSYKSTNYGYTF
v_call: TRBV27; j_call: TRBJ1-2; d_call: -; cdr3_nt: TGTGCCAGCAGTTCTATTAGGGCAGGGAACTATGGCTACACCTTC; cdr3_aa: CASSSIRAGNYGYTF
v_call: TRBV28; j_call: TRBJ2-7; d_call: TRBD1; cdr3_nt: TGTGCCAGCAGTCCACCCGGGACAGGGATCGACGAGCAGTACTTC; cdr3_aa: CASSPPGTGIDEQYF
v_call: TRBV20-1; j_call: TRBJ2-2; d_call: -; cdr3_nt: TGCAGTGCTAGTTTTAACGGGGAGCTGTTTTTT; cdr3_aa: CSASFNGELFF
v_call: TRBV6-6; j_call: TRBJ1-4; d_call: -; cdr3_nt: TGTGCCAGCAGTTCCCCTTGGAGGGGCAATGGGGAACTGTTTTTT; cdr3_aa: CASSSPWRGNGELFF
v_call: TRBV15; j_call: TRBJ1-4; d_call: -; cdr3_nt: TGTGCCACCAGCAGAGGACACTCTGAGGGAAAAAAACTGTTTTTT; cdr3_aa: CATSRGHSEGKKLFF
v_call: TRBV6-1; j_call: TRBJ2-7; d_call: TRBD1; cdr3_nt: TGTGCCAGCAGTGAAGGGACAGGGGGCTCCTACGAGCAGTACTTC; cdr3_aa: CASSEGTGGSYEQYF
v_call: TRBV7-8; j_call: TRBJ1-5; d_call: TRBD1; cdr3_nt: TGTGCCAGCAGCTCGCCCGACAGGGGGAGCAATCAGCCCCAGCATTTT; cdr3_aa: CASSSPDRGSNQPQHF
v_call: TRBV5-6; j_call: TRBJ2-1; d_call: -; cdr3_nt: TGTGCCAGCAACTCCTTCGTGGAGCAGTTCTTC; cdr3_aa: CASNSFVEQFF
v_call: TRBV5-6; j_call: TRBJ2-7; d_call: -; cdr3_nt: TGTGCCAGCAGCCTCTGGGGCGGGACAGCCTCCACCTACGAGCAGTACTTC; cdr3_aa: CASSLWGGTASTYEQYF
v_call: TRBV10-3; j_call: TRBJ1-1; d_call: -; cdr3_nt: TGTGCCATCAGTGAGTCGAGGGGCAGGGGGAACACTGAAGCTTTCTTT; cdr3_aa: CAISESRGRGNTEAFF
v_call: TRBV9; j_call: TRBJ2-5; d_call: TRBD2; cdr3_nt: TGTGCCAGCAGCGCAAGCATAGCGGGGAGCCAAGAGACCCAGTACTTC; cdr3_aa: CASSASIAGSQETQYF
v_call: TRBV10-1; j_call: TRBJ2-1; d_call: -; cdr3_nt: TGCGCCACCTCTCTCCCTAGCCTCAGCTCCTACAATGAGCAGTTCTTC; cdr3_aa: CATSLPSLSSYNEQFF
v_call: TRBV5-1; j_call: TRBJ2-7; d_call: -; cdr3_nt: TGCGCCAGCAGCGAGTCGAGGGTTTCCTACGAGCAGTACTTC; cdr3_aa: CASSESRVSYEQYF
v_call: TRBV4-1; j_call: TRBJ1-2; d_call: TRBD1; cdr3_nt: TGCGCCAGCAGCCAAGGGGGACAGGCTAACTATGGCTACACCTTC; cdr3_aa: CASSQGGQANYGYTF
v_call: TRBV2; j_call: TRBJ2-7; d_call: -; cdr3_nt: TGTGCCAGCACCCTAGACAGTCCACTATACTACGAGCAGTACTTC; cdr3_aa: CASTLDSPLYYEQYF
v_call: TRBV5-1; j_call: TRBJ2-6; d_call: -; cdr3_nt: TGCGCCAGCAGCTTAACGGCAGACTTCACTGGGGCCAACGTCCTGACTTTC; cdr3_aa: CASSLTADFTGANVLTF
v_call: TRBV19; j_call: TRBJ1-1; d_call: TRBD1; cdr3_nt: TGTGCCAGTAGTACCCGGGACAGGGGGCTGCGGGCTTTCTTT; cdr3_aa: CASSTRDRGLRAFF
v_call: TRBV19; j_call: TRBJ1-2; d_call: -; cdr3_nt: TGTGCCAGTAGGACACAGGGAAACTATGGCTACACCTTC; cdr3_aa: CASRTQGNYGYTF
v_call: TRBV11-2; j_call: TRBJ2-7; d_call: -; cdr3_nt: TGTGCCAGCAGCTTAGGTGGCTCCCTCTCCTACGAGCAGTACTTC; cdr3_aa: CASSLGGSLSYEQYF
v_call: TRBV2; j_call: TRBJ2-7; d_call: -; cdr3_nt: TGTGCCAGCAGTGAGTCGGCTAGCGCCGAGCAGTACTTC; cdr3_aa: CASSESASAEQYF
v_call: TRBV4-2; j_call: TRBJ2-1; d_call: TRBD2; cdr3_nt: TGTGCCAGCAGCCAAGGACTAGCGGGGGGCAATGAGCAGTTCTTC; cdr3_aa: CASSQGLAGGNEQFF
v_call: TRBV18; j_call: TRBJ2-7; d_call: TRBD2; cdr3_nt: TGTGCCAGCTCACCAGGACTAGTATCGTACGAGCAGTACTTC; cdr3_aa: CASSPGLVSYEQYF
v_call: TRBV13; j_call: TRBJ2-5; d_call: -; cdr3_nt: TGTGCCAGCAGCTCCATACTCCCCCCTGACCAAGAGACCCAGTACTTC; cdr3_aa: CASSSILPPDQETQYF
v_call: TRBV2; j_call: TRBJ1-2; d_call: -; cdr3_nt: TGTGCCAGCAGGAGGTCCCAGGGAAATCGTGGCTACACCTTC; cdr3_aa: CASRRSQGNRGYTF
v_call: TRBV28; j_call: TRBJ1-2; d_call: TRBD1; cdr3_nt: TGTGCCAGCACCGACAGGGGAGGAGGCTACACCTTC; cdr3_aa: CASTDRGGGYTF
v_call: TRBV19; j_call: TRBJ1-1; d_call: -; cdr3_nt: TGTGCCAGTAGTATTGAGGGATGGAACACTGAAGCTTTCTTT; cdr3_aa: CASSIEGWNTEAFF
v_call: TRBV2; j_call: TRBJ1-2; d_call: -; cdr3_nt: TGTGCCATCCCCCAGGCGGGGGAAACTAACTATGGCTACACCTTC; cdr3_aa: CAIPQAGETNYGYTF
v_call: TRBV18; j_call: TRBJ2-3; d_call: TRBD2; cdr3_nt: TGTGCCAGCTCTCTGGAGGGAGGGAGCACAGATACGCAGTATTTT; cdr3_aa: CASSLEGGSTDTQYF
v_call: TRBV6-1; j_call: TRBJ1-6; d_call: TRBD1; cdr3_nt: TGTGCCAGCAGTGAACTCACAGGGGACAATTCACCCCTCCACTTT; cdr3_aa: CASSELTGDNSPLHF
v_call: TRBV7-8; j_call: TRBJ1-1; d_call: -; cdr3_nt: TGTGCCAGCAGCTCCGGCGAGGCGGACACTGAAGCTTTCTTT; cdr3_aa: CASSSGEADTEAFF
v_call: TRBV11-2; j_call: TRBJ1-1; d_call: TRBD1; cdr3_nt: TGTGCCAGCAGCGCTCCCGACAGGGCTCACACTGAAGCTTTCTTT; cdr3_aa: CASSAPDRAHTEAFF
v_call: TRBV6-5; j_call: TRBJ1-2; d_call: TRBD1; cdr3_nt: TGTGCCAGCAGACTCGGACAGGGGCCCTATGGCTACACCTTC; cdr3_aa: CASRLGQGPYGYTF
v_call: TRBV7-9; j_call: TRBJ2-1; d_call: TRBD2; cdr3_nt: TGTGCCAGCAGCTCCGGGACTAGCGGGAGGAACTACAATGAGCAGTTCTTC; cdr3_aa: CASSSGTSGRNYNEQFF
v_call: TRBV27; j_call: TRBJ1-5; d_call: -; cdr3_nt: TGTGCCAGCAGGGAGACCTCCAGCAATCAGCCCCAGCATTTT; cdr3_aa: CASRETSSNQPQHF
v_call: TRBV15; j_call: TRBJ1-2; d_call: -; cdr3_nt: TGTGCCACCAGCAGCAGCGCCCCCATGTATTATGGCTACACCTTC; cdr3_aa: CATSSSAPMYYGYTF
v_call: TRBV28; j_call: TRBJ1-4; d_call: -; cdr3_nt: TGTGCCAGCCGACTTATAGGGGGTACGGAAAAACTGTTTTTT; cdr3_aa: CASRLIGGTEKLFF
v_call: TRBV7-2; j_call: TRBJ1-6; d_call: TRBD1; cdr3_nt: TGTGCCAGCAGCACAGGGGGCCTCTCCTATAATTCCCCCCTCCACTTT; cdr3_aa: CASSTGGLSYNSPLHF
v_call: TRBV4-2; j_call: TRBJ1-5; d_call: -; cdr3_nt: TGTGCCAGCAGCCAAGATTTACAGTTCAATCAGCCCCAGCATTTT; cdr3_aa: CASSQDLQFNQPQHF
v_call: TRBV7-9; j_call: TRBJ1-5; d_call: TRBD1; cdr3_nt: TGTGCCAGCAGCTGGGGGGACAGCTCTCAGCCCCAGCATTTT; cdr3_aa: CASSWGDSSQPQHF
v_call: TRBV14; j_call: TRBJ2-7; d_call: TRBD2; cdr3_nt: TGTGCCAGCAGCCCGATCTGGACTAGCGGTACCTACGAGCAGTACTTC; cdr3_aa: CASSPIWTSGTYEQYF
v_call: TRBV9; j_call: TRBJ1-4; d_call: -; cdr3_nt: TGTGCCAGCAGCGTAGAGTCAGGGCCTAATGAAAAACTGTTTTTT; cdr3_aa: CASSVESGPNEKLFF
v_call: TRBV5-3; j_call: TRBJ2-2; d_call: TRBD1; cdr3_nt: TGTGCCAGAAGCAACCAGCGACAGGGGTACACCGGGGAGCTGTTTTTT; cdr3_aa: CARSNQRQGYTGELFF
v_call: TRBV28; j_call: TRBJ2-2; d_call: -; cdr3_nt: TGTGCCAGCACTCTGGCGGGGGCTTCGAACACCGGGGAGCTGTTTTTT; cdr3_aa: CASTLAGASNTGELFF
v_call: TRBV19; j_call: TRBJ2-7; d_call: -; cdr3_nt: TGTGCCAGTGAGAGTCCCGTCATCGGTGAGCAGTACTTC; cdr3_aa: CASESPVIGEQYF
v_call: TRBV6-6; j_call: TRBJ1-2; d_call: -; cdr3_nt: TGTGCCAGCATCTCCGACAGAAACTATGGCTACACCTTC; cdr3_aa: CASISDRNYGYTF
v_call: TRBV6-1; j_call: TRBJ1-1; d_call: -; cdr3_nt: TGTGCCAGCAGGCCTGGGAAGGGGGTGAACACTGAAGCTTTCTTT; cdr3_aa: CASRPGKGVNTEAFF